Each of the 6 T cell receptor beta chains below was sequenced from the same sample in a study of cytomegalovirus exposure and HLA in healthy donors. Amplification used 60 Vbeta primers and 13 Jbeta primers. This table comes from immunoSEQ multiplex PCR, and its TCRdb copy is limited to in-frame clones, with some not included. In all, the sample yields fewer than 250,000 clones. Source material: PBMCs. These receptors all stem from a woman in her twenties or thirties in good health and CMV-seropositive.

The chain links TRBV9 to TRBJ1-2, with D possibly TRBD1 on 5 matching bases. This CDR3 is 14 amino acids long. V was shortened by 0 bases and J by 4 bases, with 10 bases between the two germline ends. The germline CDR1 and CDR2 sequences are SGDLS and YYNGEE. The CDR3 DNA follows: TGTGCCAGCAGCGTAGATCCAGGGCCCTATGGCTACACCTTC. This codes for CASSVDPGPYGYTF. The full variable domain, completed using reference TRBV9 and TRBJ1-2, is DSGVTQTPKHLITATGQRVTLRCSPRSGDLSVYWYQQSLDQGLQFLIQYYNGEERAKGNILERFSAQQFPDLHSELNLSSLELGDSALYFCASSVDPGPYGYTFGSGTRLTVV.

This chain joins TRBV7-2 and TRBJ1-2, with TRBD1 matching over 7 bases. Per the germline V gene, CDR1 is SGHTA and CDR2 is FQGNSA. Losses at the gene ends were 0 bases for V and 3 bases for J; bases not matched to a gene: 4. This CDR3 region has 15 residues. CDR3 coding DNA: TGTGCCAGCAGCTTAGCGAGGGGGCGGCACTATGGCTACACCTTC. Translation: CASSLARGRHYGYTF.

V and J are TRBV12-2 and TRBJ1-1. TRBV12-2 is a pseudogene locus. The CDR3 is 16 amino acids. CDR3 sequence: CASRLETSGLSTEAFF. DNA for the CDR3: TGTGCAAGTCGCTTAGAGACGAGCGGGCTTTCTACTGAAGCTTTCTTT.

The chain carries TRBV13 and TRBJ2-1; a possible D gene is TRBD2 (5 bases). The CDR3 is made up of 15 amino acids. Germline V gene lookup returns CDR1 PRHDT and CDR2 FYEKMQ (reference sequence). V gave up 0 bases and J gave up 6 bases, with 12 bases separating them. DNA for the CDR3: TGTGCCAGCAGCTTAGGCGGACTTACCGTCAATGAGCAGTTCTTC. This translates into CASSLGGLTVNEQFF.

Written as DNA, the CDR3 is TGTGCCAGCAGCCCCTACCGGCGGGGGGCCCAAGAGACCCAGTACTTC. Translated: CASSPYRRGAQETQYF. This chain connects TRBV27 to TRBJ2-5; 8 positions agree with TRBD2. CDR1 is MNHEY, CDR2 SMNVEV, per germline (reference sequence). Trimming removed 6 bases from V and 1 base from J; junction bases left unmatched: 10. The CDR3 consists of 16 residues.

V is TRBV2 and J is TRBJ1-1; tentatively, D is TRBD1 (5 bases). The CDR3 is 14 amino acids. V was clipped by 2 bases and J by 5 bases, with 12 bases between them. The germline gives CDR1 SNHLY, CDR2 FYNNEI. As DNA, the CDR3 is TGTGCCAGCAGTGAAAGCAGGGCCGAAACTGAAGCTTTCTTT. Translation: CASSESRAETEAFF.